Each of the 3 T cell receptor beta chains below was sequenced from the same sample in a study of CD8+CD57+ T cells in acquired aplastic anemia. TCR beta VDJ and CDR3 profiling used genomic DNA as template. One entry per CDR3 protein results from TCRdb running MiXCR on the reads. The repertoire has 400,000 to 450,000 distinct CDR3 sequences, under 80% of them found once; the top ten carry 3.5% to 4.5%. Sequenced input: sorted CD4+, CD8+, or CD8+CD57+ T cells (not recorded which) from PBMCs. The receptors come from a human donor in good health, serving as a control.

Comments on this clonotype: Sequence at one end of the junction differs from germline and may be a read error. This sequence joins TRBV5-1 and TRBJ2-2; 7 bases are a match to TRBD2. Germline-derived CDR1 and CDR2 are SGHRS and YFSETQ. The CDR3 sequence is 15 residues long. CDR3 coding DNA: TGTGCCACCAGCTACGGGGTAGGGAGGGACGGGGAGCTGTTTTTT. Translation gives CATSYGVGRDGELFF. Together with reference TRBV5-1 and TRBJ2-2, the CDR3 gives the full variable domain: KAGVTQTPRYLIKTRGQQVTLSCSPISGHRSVSWYQQTPGQGLQFLFEYFSETQRNKGNFPGRFSGRQFSNSRSEMNVSTLELGDSALYLCATSYGVGRDGELFFGEGSRLTVL.

The chain recombines TRBV10-3 with TRBJ1-2, with 8 bases fitting TRBD1. The CDR3 consists of 14 residues. The J segment lost 7 bases and the V segment lost 2 bases, leaving 6 bases of the junction unmatched. Germline-derived CDR1 and CDR2 are ENHRY and SYGVKD. The CDR3 DNA follows: TGTGCCATCAGTGAGAGGGGGCAGGGGGCTGGCTACACCTTC. Translating it yields CAISERGQGAGYTF.

The CDR3, as DNA: TGTGCCAGCAGTTTTGGCAGCTCCAGCCACCCCCAGCAGTACTTC. Its translation is CASSFGSSSHPQQYF. The V and J genes are TRBV7-8 and TRBJ2-7; D gene unclear. V lost 6 bases to trimming and J lost 8 bases, with 23 bases between them. CDR1 SGHVS and CDR2 FQNEAQ come from the germline V gene. CDR3 length: 15 residues. The variable domain in full, with the rest retrieved from reference TRBV7-8 and TRBJ2-7, is GAGVSQSPRYKVAKRGQDVALRCDPISGHVSLFWYQQALGQGPEFLTYFQNEAQLDKSGLPSDRFFAERPEGSVSTLKIQRTQQEDSAVYLCASSFGSSSHPQQYFGPGTRLTVT.